This record concerns one TCR beta chain sequence. The assay was run at deep level. Profiled with immunoSEQ multiplex PCR; TCRdb holds only in-frame clones, not every one. The table has a few million clones, approximately 95% seen once. This sample is drawn from a study of shared clonotypes between healthy human individuals. From germline, CDR1 is SGHRS and CDR2 YFSETQ. V dropped 5 bases and J dropped 2 bases, with 13 bases sitting between them. This CDR3 region has 14 residues. Every donor, a Caucasian adult, lived in Nashville, Tennessee. This chain connects TRBV5-1 to TRBJ2-5, with D possibly matching TRBD1 (5 bases). The TCR originated in a man aged 18 to 29 in good health. Some clones in this sample may be carry-over from other donors' samples. The source material was naive CD4+ T cells from PBMCs. Indicated subset: CD45RA+ positively selected. DNA of the CDR3: TGCGCCAGCAGGGTTCAGGACACACAAGAGACCCAGTACTTC. It yields the protein CASRVQDTQETQYF.